This TCR beta chain was sequenced in a study of shared clonotypes between healthy human individuals. Study overall: CD4 naive and memory got three plates each, CD8 naive two, CD8 memory one.

Germline CDR1 is MNHEY and CDR2 is SMNVEV (reference sequence). Trimming removed 4 bases from V and 6 bases from J, with 8 bases in between. The CDR3 sequence is 12 residues long. Study-level findings and limits: Between a few donors, naive CD4 clonotypes were shared at a level of around 4.8%. Non-shared clonotypes displayed generation probabilities falling below those of clonotypes present in all four donors.

Profiled with immunoSEQ multiplex PCR; TCRdb holds only in-frame clones, not every one. The sample holds roughly 170,000 clones, 60% to 75% seen once. As for this clone: The antigen remains unidentified. Other DNA sequences in this sample translate to the same CDR3.

The sequence came from a young man in good health. Sequenced material: memory CD4+ T cells sorted from blood. The sample's subset: CD45RA-negative fraction. The chain joins TRBV27 to TRBJ2-3, with D unclear. Here the CDR3 reads CASSSPPDTQYF. The CDR3, as DNA: TGTGCCAGCAGTTCCCCCCCCGATACGCAGTATTTT.